Below, 24 T cell receptor beta chains from the same sample are listed, as sequenced in a study of long-term antiretroviral therapy in people with HIV. Run at survey level, the immunoSEQ assay was version v3.0. The repertoire was sequenced with immunoSEQ multiplex PCR; TCRdb's copy has only in-frame clones and lacks some. The table lists approximately 15,000 clones, roughly 75% of them singletons. Here the sequenced sample was unsorted PBMCs, taken 1.5 years before starting antiretroviral therapy. Receptors were obtained from a woman between 45 and 60 years old with HIV.

The V and J genes are TRBV19 and TRBJ1-1, with D possibly being TRBD1 (6 bases). The CDR3 sequence is 13 residues long. Germline V gene sequence: CDR1 LNHDA, CDR2 SQIVND (reference sequence). The V end lost 7 bases, the J end lost 5 bases, and 14 bases lay between the germline ends. The CDR3, as DNA: TGTGCCAGTAAATTGGGGGGCGAGACTGAAGCTTTCTTT. This translates into CASKLGGETEAFF.

The chain couples TRBV15 to TRBJ1-2; D is uncertain. Trimming left V 0 bases short and J 4 bases short, with 15 bases between. The CDR3 is 16 residues long. Germline CDR1 reads LNHNV; CDR2 reads YYDKDF (reference sequence). The CDR3 DNA reads as TGTGCCACCAGCAGAGATTTGAATCGGGCGGGCTATGGCTACACCTTC. Translating it yields CATSRDLNRAGYGYTF.

The CDR3 bases are TGTGCCAGCAGTACCATACACGACAGTTCGGATTCACCCCTCCACTTT. This gives the protein CASSTIHDSSDSPLHF. The chain uses TRBV27 and TRBJ1-6; tentatively, D is TRBD1 (5 bases). CDR3 length equals 16 residues. The V end lost 5 bases, the J end lost 8 bases, and 19 bases lay between the germline ends. CDR1 is MNHEY and CDR2 is SMNVEV in the germline V gene (reference sequence).

The table lists this clone with a count of one. J is TRBJ1-5 and V is TRBV19, with TRBD1 matching 8 bases. Germline V gene sequence: CDR1 LNHDA, CDR2 SQIVND (reference sequence). V trimming: 5 bases; J trimming: 4 bases; junction bases outside the gene matches: 7. This CDR3 has 15 amino acids. The chain's CDR3 is CASSSDRVVNQPQHF. CDR3 coding DNA: TGTGCCAGTAGTTCGGACAGGGTAGTGAATCAGCCCCAGCATTTT.

The J gene is TRBJ2-7, the V gene TRBV19; TRBD1 is a possible D gene (6 bases). This CDR3 is 15 amino acids long. Between the trimmed V and J ends, which lost 1 base and 5 bases, there was a span of 15 bases. The germline V gene has CDR1 LNHDA and CDR2 SQIVND (reference sequence). In DNA form, the CDR3 reads TGTGCCAGTAGTATAGCAACAGGGTATATCCACGAGCAGTACTTC. Translating gives CASSIATGYIHEQYF. Combining the CDR3 with reference TRBV19 and TRBJ2-7 gives the whole variable domain DGGITQSPKYLFRKEGQNVTLSCEQNLNHDAMYWYRQDPGQGLRLIYYSQIVNDFQKGDIAEGYSVSREKKESFPLTVTSAQKNPTAFYLCASSIATGYIHEQYFGPGTRLTVT.

J is TRBJ2-7 and V is TRBV5-6; maybe TRBD2 (5 bases). Germline CDR1 and CDR2: SGHDT and YYEEEE. The CDR3 runs 16 residues. V lost 6 bases to trimming and J lost 1 base, with 20 bases between them. The CDR3 sequence is CASKFTGSGPSYEQYF. For the CDR3, the DNA is TGTGCCAGCAAGTTCACGGGATCGGGCCCTTCCTACGAGCAGTACTTC.

This sequence joins TRBV18 and TRBJ1-6; 9 nucleotides line up with TRBD1. The CDR3 contains 15 residues. J was trimmed by 9 bases and V by 2 bases; bases with no gene match: 5. Germline-derived CDR1 and CDR2 are KGHSH and LQKENI. The CDR3 DNA follows: TGTGCCAGCTCACCAATGACAGGGGGTAGTTCACCCCTCCACTTT. Residues: CASSPMTGGSSPLHF.

In this sample, this clone turned up once. The rearrangement joins TRBV4-2 to TRBJ1-1; the D gene is possibly TRBD1 (5 bases). Germline values: CDR1 LGHNA, CDR2 YNFKEQ. The CDR3 loop spans 15 amino acids. With 0 bases removed from V and 4 bases from J, the gap between germline ends came to 12 bases. CDR3: CASSQDWGFGTEAFF. CDR3 nucleotides: TGTGCCAGCAGCCAAGATTGGGGGTTCGGCACTGAAGCTTTCTTT.

This chain connects TRBV18 to TRBJ2-5; 7 nucleotides agree with TRBD2. The germline CDR1 and CDR2 sequences are KGHSH and LQKENI. The junction had 14 bases not matched to a gene; V was cut back by 3 bases and J by 7 bases. The CDR3 extends over 16 amino acids. CDR3 region: CASSPVGNSPSGTQYF. CDR3 nucleotide sequence: TGTGCCAGCTCACCGGTAGGGAACTCTCCTAGCGGGACCCAGTACTTC. The whole variable domain, filled in from reference TRBV18 and TRBJ2-5, reads NAGVMQNPRHLVRRRGQEARLRCSPMKGHSHVYWYRQLPEEGLKFMVYLQKENIIDESGMPKERFSAEFPKEGPSILRIQQVVRGDSAAYFCASSPVGNSPSGTQYFGPGTRLLVL.

This clone came up once. V gene TRBV5-6 combines with J gene TRBJ2-3; 8 bases agree with TRBD1. The CDR3 spans 15 residues. The germline V gene encodes CDR1 SGHDT and CDR2 YYEEEE. The J segment lost 4 bases and the V segment lost 3 bases, leaving 7 bases of the junction unmatched. The CDR3 DNA follows: TGTGCCAGCAGCTACTGGACAGGGTCGGCAGATACGCAGTATTTT. This translates into CASSYWTGSADTQYF.

The chain has TRBV7-9 and TRBJ1-3, with 10 bases that match TRBD1. The CDR3 consists of 14 residues. After removal of 5 bases from V and 4 bases from J, the junction contained 2 bases not matched to a gene. CDR1 and CDR2 from the germline V gene are SEHNR and FQNEAQ (reference sequence). The CDR3: CASSRQGAGNTIYF. CDR3 sequence (DNA): TGTGCCAGCAGCAGACAGGGGGCAGGAAACACCATATATTTT.

V and J are TRBV5-1 and TRBJ2-2; D not resolved. The CDR3 has 13 amino acids. Germline CDR1 and CDR2: SGHRS and YFSETQ. V was clipped by 0 bases and J by 7 bases, with 7 bases between them. The CDR3 region is CASSLDPGGELFF. The CDR3 DNA is TGCGCCAGCAGCTTGGACCCGGGCGGGGAGCTGTTTTTT.

The rearrangement uses TRBV2 and TRBJ2-1; 14 bases are a match to TRBD2. The germline V gene encodes CDR1 SNHLY and CDR2 FYNNEI. V lost 6 bases, J lost 7 bases, and 8 bases stayed unmatched. The CDR3 sequence is 16 residues long. CDR3 loop: CASRATSGGGTNEQFF. The CDR3 bases are TGTGCCAGCAGGGCGACTAGCGGGGGGGGTACGAATGAGCAGTTCTTC.

The chain recombines TRBV6-5 with TRBJ1-5; 8 bases are shared with TRBD1. The CDR3 is 13 amino acids. Germline loops: CDR1 MNHEY, CDR2 SVGAGI. V shed 11 bases, J shed 12 bases, and the junction held 15 bases outside the gene matches. The CDR3 nucleotides read TGTGCCTCGGATGACAGGGGTTTAGAGGTCCAGCATTTT. It encodes CASDDRGLEVQHF.

This chain links TRBV30 with TRBJ2-7, with D hard to call. This CDR3 is 9 amino acids long. Trimming left V 5 bases short and J 3 bases short, with 2 bases between. CDR1 GTSNPN and CDR2 SVGIG come from the germline V gene (reference sequence). The CDR3 region is CAWYYEQYV. CDR3 in DNA: TGTGCCTGGTACTACGAGCAGTACGTC.

The chain links TRBV10-3 to TRBJ2-2, with 9 bases fitting TRBD1. With V trimmed by 0 bases and J by 5 bases, 1 base remained unmatched. Germline loops: CDR1 ENHRY, CDR2 SYGVKD. The CDR3 loop spans 15 amino acids. CDR3 sequence reads: CAISESDRGTGELFF. For the CDR3, the DNA is TGTGCCATCAGTGAGTCGGACAGGGGTACCGGGGAGCTGTTTTTT.

This clone was counted a few times. V is TRBV15 and J is TRBJ1-1; the match to TRBD1 covers 7 bases. This CDR3 is 15 amino acids long. Germline V lookup: CDR1 LNHNV, CDR2 YYDKDF (reference sequence). After removal of 0 bases from V and 7 bases from J, the junction contained 8 bases not matched to a gene. CDR3 sequence reads: CATSRDARQGSEAFF. CDR3 nucleotide sequence: TGTGCCACCAGCAGAGACGCTAGACAGGGAAGTGAAGCTTTCTTT. The full variable domain, its missing parts supplied by reference TRBV15 and TRBJ1-1, is DAMVIQNPRYQVTQFGKPVTLSCSQTLNHNVMYWYQQKSSQAPKLLFHYYDKDFNNEADTPDNFQSRRPNTSFCFLDIRSPGLGDTAMYLCATSRDARQGSEAFFGQGTRLTVV.

This chain uses TRBV5-1 with TRBJ2-2; D is unresolved. CDR1 and CDR2 (germline): SGHRS, YFSETQ. With 0 bases removed from V and 6 bases from J, the gap between germline ends came to 3 bases. The CDR3 spans 12 residues. The CDR3 reads CASSLGSGELFF. Here the CDR3 DNA reads TGCGCCAGCAGCTTGGGGTCCGGGGAGCTGTTTTTT.

J is TRBJ2-2 and V is TRBV10-3, with TRBD1 matching 11 bases. CDR1 is ENHRY and CDR2 is SYGVKD in the germline V gene. The CDR3 loop spans 16 amino acids. J was trimmed by 6 bases and V by 10 bases; bases with no gene match: 13. CDR3 sequence: CATLDRGRYEAGELFF. In DNA form, the CDR3 reads TGTGCCACCCTGGACAGGGGGCGTTATGAAGCCGGGGAGCTGTTTTTT.

This clone was found once. The CDR3 loop is CASQVTSGGTGELFF. As DNA, the CDR3 is TGTGCCAGCCAAGTGACTAGCGGGGGAACCGGGGAGCTGTTTTTT. The V call is TRBV6-1, the J call TRBJ2-2, with 12 bases aligning to TRBD2. The J segment lost 5 bases and the V segment lost 8 bases, leaving 6 bases of the junction unmatched. From germline, CDR1 is MNHNS and CDR2 SASEGT. This CDR3 contains 15 residues.

This clone was recorded only once. This rearrangement joins TRBV5-1 to TRBJ1-1; D remains ambiguous. V dropped 0 bases and J dropped 4 bases, with 7 bases sitting between them. The CDR3 contains 13 residues. Looked up from germline, CDR1 is SGHRS and CDR2 is YFSETQ. DNA for the CDR3: TGCGCCAGCAGCTTGGGCCCACCCACTGAAGCTTTCTTT. It translates to CASSLGPPTEAFF.

The chain employs TRBV7-2 and TRBJ2-7; D unclear. Trimming took off 5 bases at V and 6 bases at J, with 11 bases between the two ends. Per germline, CDR1 SGHTA and CDR2 FQGNSA. This CDR3 region has 12 residues. The CDR3: CASSRLGGEQYV. Here the CDR3 DNA reads TGTGCCAGCAGCCGTCTAGGCGGCGAGCAGTACGTC.

The J gene is TRBJ1-5, the V gene TRBV5-6; TRBD1 is a possible D gene (6 bases). The CDR3 loop spans 14 amino acids. Trimming shortened V by 4 bases and J by 0 bases, and 8 bases separated the two germline ends. Germline lookup yields CDR1 SGHDT and CDR2 YYEEEE. The CDR3 DNA follows: TGTGCCAGCAGCGGACAGAATAGCAATCAGCCCCAGCATTTT. Translated, it gives CASSGQNSNQPQHF. The full variable domain, rest sourced from reference TRBV5-6 and TRBJ1-5, is DAGVTQSPTHLIKTRGQQVTLRCSPKSGHDTVSWYQQALGQGPQFIFQYYEEEERQRGNFPDRFSGHQFPNYSSELNVNALLLGDSALYLCASSGQNSNQPQHFGDGTRLSIL.

The V gene is TRBV6-1, the J gene TRBJ2-2, with TRBD1 matching over 7 bases. With 1 base clipped from V and 3 bases from J, the junction kept 11 bases outside the gene matches. Germline CDR1 is MNHNS and CDR2 is SASEGT. The length of the CDR3 is 18 residues. The CDR3 nucleotides are TGTGCCAGCAGTGAAGGCCGCGGGCAGGGGGTAGACACCGGGGAGCTGTTTTTT. Its translation is CASSEGRGQGVDTGELFF.